Below, 14 T cell receptor beta chains from the same sample are listed, as sequenced in a study of early T cells in non-severe SARS-CoV-2 infection. TCRdb processed the 5' RACE reads anew with MiXCR; each CDR3 protein has one entry. Here the sample spans approximately 29,000 distinct CDR3 sequences, about 5% being singletons. The sample was whole blood. The receptors were gathered from an adult who was a healthcare worker with PCR-confirmed SARS-CoV-2 infection or an uninfected control (not recorded which).

This clonotype was observed at least ten times. The chain carries TRBV7-8 and TRBJ2-3; D is undetermined. With 7 bases removed from V and 3 bases from J, the gap between germline ends came to 17 bases. The CDR3 has 15 residues. Germline CDR1 SGHVS, CDR2 FQNEAQ. The CDR3 sequence is CASTILPLTTDTQYF. The CDR3 DNA reads as TGTGCCAGCACCATCCTCCCCCTCACGACAGATACGCAGTATTTT. Full variable domain (rest looked up from reference TRBV7-8 and TRBJ2-3): GAGVSQSPRYKVAKRGQDVALRCDPISGHVSLFWYQQALGQGPEFLTYFQNEAQLDKSGLPSDRFFAERPEGSVSTLKIQRTQQEDSAVYLCASTILPLTTDTQYFGPGTRLTVL.

This clonotype was observed many times. The chain employs TRBV5-6 and TRBJ1-2, with D possibly matching TRBD1 (6 bases). CDR1 and CDR2 (germline): SGHDT, YYEEEE. The CDR3 has 16 residues. Trimming removed 0 bases at V and 7 bases at J, with 19 bases between. CDR3 nucleotides: TGTGCCAGCAGCTTGGAAATGACAGGTCCGGGTGCTGGCTACACCTTC. Its protein product is CASSLEMTGPGAGYTF.

This clonotype was seen many times. V usage is TRBV5-1 and J usage is TRBJ1-1; D ambiguous. CDR1 SGHRS and CDR2 YFSETQ come from the germline V gene. V gave up 0 bases and J gave up 0 bases, with 6 bases separating them. The CDR3 consists of 14 residues. The CDR3 coding sequence is TGCGCCAGCAGCTTGGCCAGTGTGAACACTGAAGCTTTCTTT. Translation: CASSLASVNTEAFF.

This clonotype has a count of ten or more. The J gene is TRBJ2-1, the V gene TRBV30; D is undetermined. The ends were cut back, 5 bases at V and 10 bases at J, with 9 bases in the middle. Per germline, CDR1 GTSNPN and CDR2 SVGIG (reference sequence). CDR3 length equals 10 residues. The CDR3 sequence is CAWGSTEQFF. The CDR3 DNA reads TGTGCCTGGGGGTCTACCGAGCAGTTCTTC.

Many counts were recorded for this clonotype. The chain joins TRBV6-6 to TRBJ2-1; D ambiguous. The germline V and J ends were trimmed by 2 bases and 7 bases, with 12 bases remaining between them. The germline V gene encodes CDR1 MNHNY and CDR2 SVGAGI (reference sequence). There are 14 residues in the CDR3. The CDR3 region has the DNA TGTGCCAGCAGTTACGAAAGTAGCATTAATGAGCAGTTCTTC. This gives the protein CASSYESSINEQFF.

Ten or more counts support this clonotype. V gene TRBV24-1 combines with J gene TRBJ2-1; tentative D call: TRBD2 (6 bases). The germline V gene has CDR1 KGHDR and CDR2 SFDVKD. Trimming pared 4 bases from V and 0 bases from J, leaving 15 bases between. This CDR3 comprises 17 residues. The CDR3 is CATSDPGTGGSYNEQFF. CDR3 nucleotide sequence: TGTGCCACCAGTGACCCCGGGACTGGGGGCTCCTACAATGAGCAGTTCTTC.

This clonotype was counted between two and nine times. The rearrangement links TRBV27 to TRBJ2-5; weak D call: TRBD2 (6 bases). The CDR3 length is 13 residues. Germline V gene data show CDR1 as MNHEY and CDR2 as SMNVEV (reference sequence). Trimming stripped 0 bases from V and 5 bases from J, with 7 bases between. CDR3 sequence (DNA): TGTGCCAGCAGTTTATCCGGGAGCGAGACCCAGTACTTC. It specifies CASSLSGSETQYF.

In this sample, this clonotype turned up a few times. This chain joins TRBV5-1 and TRBJ1-2; D is unclear. Germline V CDR1 and CDR2: SGHRS, YFSETQ. The CDR3 runs to 14 residues. Trimming shortened V by 2 bases and J by 6 bases, and 14 bases separated the two germline ends. DNA for the CDR3: TGCGCCAGCAGCTTAGATCCAAGGGATGATGGCTACACCTTC. Translating gives CASSLDPRDDGYTF.

This clonotype was recorded many times. The chain uses TRBV2 and TRBJ2-7; 9 positions agree with TRBD1. CDR3 length equals 14 residues. After removal of 11 bases from V and 6 bases from J, the junction contained 14 bases not matched to a gene. In germline, CDR1 is SNHLY, CDR2 FYNNEI. The CDR3 sequence is CAGNDQGQGGEQYF. CDR3 DNA sequence: TGTGCCGGGAATGATCAGGGACAGGGAGGCGAGCAGTACTTC.

The sample holds many counts of this clonotype. The chain recombines TRBV11-2 with TRBJ2-7, with 9 bases that match TRBD1. After removal of 0 bases from V and 3 bases from J, the junction contained 3 bases not matched to a gene. Germline-derived CDR1 and CDR2 are SGHAT and FQNNGV. CDR3 size: 15 residues. The CDR3 loop reads CASSLEQGALYEQYF. The CDR3 coding sequence is TGTGCCAGCAGCTTAGAACAGGGGGCTCTCTACGAGCAGTACTTC.

Many counts were recorded for this clonotype. This sequence joins TRBV9 and TRBJ1-1; the D is unclear. CDR1 and CDR2 from the germline V gene are SGDLS and YYNGEE. This CDR3 region has 13 residues. V was pared by 0 bases and J by 0 bases, with 3 bases between. The CDR3 reads CASSVAVNTEAFF. DNA for the CDR3: TGTGCCAGCAGCGTAGCCGTGAACACTGAAGCTTTCTTT. Full variable domain (outside the CDR3, taken from reference TRBV9 and TRBJ1-1): DSGVTQTPKHLITATGQRVTLRCSPRSGDLSVYWYQQSLDQGLQFLIQYYNGEERAKGNILERFSAQQFPDLHSELNLSSLELGDSALYFCASSVAVNTEAFFGQGTRLTVV.

This clonotype ranks as medium-sized. V gene TRBV20-1 combines with J gene TRBJ2-3; D tentatively fits TRBD1 or TRBD2 (5 bases each). Trimming stripped 4 bases from V and 2 bases from J, with 16 bases between. CDR1 is DFQATT and CDR2 is SNEGSKA in the germline V gene (reference sequence). The CDR3 is 15 residues long. Here the CDR3 DNA reads TGCAGTGCTAACCACCGGGACCTACCCACAGATACGCAGTATTTT. The encoded protein is CSANHRDLPTDTQYF.

This clonotype is a singleton in its sample. Being one base from a much bigger clone, this may be a read error. The rearrangement uses TRBV20-1 and TRBJ1-6; no clear D gene. Germline V lookup: CDR1 DFQATT, CDR2 SNEGSKA (reference sequence). The CDR3 runs 15 residues. V lost 6 bases and J lost 8, with 20 bases in between. DNA of the CDR3: TGCAGTGCAACCGCGGAGAGGCTACGGGATTCACCCCTCCACTTT. This codes for CSATAERLRDSPLHF.

There are many counts of this clonotype. The genes are TRBV20-1 and TRBJ2-5; 7 nucleotides match TRBD2. The CDR3 has 13 residues. V was clipped by 3 bases and J by 2 bases; unmatched bases: 3. In germline, CDR1 is DFQATT, CDR2 SNEGSKA (reference sequence). As DNA, the CDR3 is TGCAGTGCTAGGGGACTACAACAAGAGACCCAGTACTTC. It yields the protein CSARGLQQETQYF.